This TCR beta chain was captured in a study of CD8 T cells in ankylosing spondylitis. Germline CDR1 is SGHAT and CDR2 is FQNNGV. Trimming took 3 bases from V and 4 from J; bases not matched to a gene: 10. The CDR3 contains 16 residues. Findings of the study overall: CD8+ disease-linked clones were present at relatively low frequencies in blood. Researchers reportedly found disease-linked clones significantly enriched in matched ankylosing spondylitis synovial fluid. Made up of under 10 highly homologous variants, a TCR beta motif appeared characteristic of ankylosing spondylitis blood.

This clonotype has more than one count but fewer than ten. Its antigen is undetermined. The TCR beta libraries were generated through quantitative 5'-RACE incorporating molecular barcodes. TCRdb used MiXCR to reprocess the 5' RACE reads, holding one entry per CDR3 protein. The sample lists over 700,000 distinct CDR3 sequences, around a fifth occurring once. The sample consisted of blood, either unsorted or a sorted T cell fraction (not recorded which). This receptor was identified in a male donor with ankylosing spondylitis. This chain links TRBV11-2 with TRBJ2-3, with 7 positions matching TRBD1. CDR3 sequence (DNA): TGTGCCAGCAGCTTCTACAGGGGAACTTCCCCAGATACGCAGTATTTT. This gives the protein CASSFYRGTSPDTQYF.